The T cell receptor (beta chain) under discussion was sequenced for a study of cytomegalovirus exposure and HLA in healthy donors. Study outcomes and limitations: Across donors, most TCRs were seen rarely, yet some public ones were widespread. Among the CMV-associated chains, three were confirmed in vitro as specific for CMV antigens. Within the 120 or so validation repertoires, first-cohort TCR clusters tended to co-occur, according to a later analysis. Both high specificity and high sensitivity reportedly marked the classifier's diagnosis of cytomegalovirus status.

For this clone: Its antigen remains unknown.

CDR1 is MNHEY, CDR2 SMNVEV, per germline (reference sequence). V dropped 3 bases and J dropped 10 bases, with 15 bases sitting between them. This CDR3 has 13 residues. Profiled with immunoSEQ multiplex PCR; TCRdb holds only in-frame clones, not every one. Of 200,000 to 300,000 clones in the sample, roughly 87% were seen once. The sequence derives from a woman aged 30 to 39 in good health and CMV-seronegative. The specimen was PBMCs. V usage is TRBV27 and J usage is TRBJ1-1, with a tentative D call TRBD1 (6 bases). The CDR3 loop reads CASSFRGTGIAFF. The CDR3 DNA reads as TGTGCCAGCAGTTTTAGGGGAACAGGGATAGCTTTCTTT.